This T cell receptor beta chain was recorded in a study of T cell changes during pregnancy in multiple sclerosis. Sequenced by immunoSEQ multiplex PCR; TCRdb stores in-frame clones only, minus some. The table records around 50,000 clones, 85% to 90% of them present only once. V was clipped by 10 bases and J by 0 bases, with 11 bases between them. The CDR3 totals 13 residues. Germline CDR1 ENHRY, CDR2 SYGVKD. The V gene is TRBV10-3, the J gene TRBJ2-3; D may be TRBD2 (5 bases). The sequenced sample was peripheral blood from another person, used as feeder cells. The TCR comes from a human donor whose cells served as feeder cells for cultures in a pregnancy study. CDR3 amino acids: CATRETSTDTQYF. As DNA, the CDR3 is TGTGCCACCCGGGAAACTAGCACAGATACGCAGTATTTT.